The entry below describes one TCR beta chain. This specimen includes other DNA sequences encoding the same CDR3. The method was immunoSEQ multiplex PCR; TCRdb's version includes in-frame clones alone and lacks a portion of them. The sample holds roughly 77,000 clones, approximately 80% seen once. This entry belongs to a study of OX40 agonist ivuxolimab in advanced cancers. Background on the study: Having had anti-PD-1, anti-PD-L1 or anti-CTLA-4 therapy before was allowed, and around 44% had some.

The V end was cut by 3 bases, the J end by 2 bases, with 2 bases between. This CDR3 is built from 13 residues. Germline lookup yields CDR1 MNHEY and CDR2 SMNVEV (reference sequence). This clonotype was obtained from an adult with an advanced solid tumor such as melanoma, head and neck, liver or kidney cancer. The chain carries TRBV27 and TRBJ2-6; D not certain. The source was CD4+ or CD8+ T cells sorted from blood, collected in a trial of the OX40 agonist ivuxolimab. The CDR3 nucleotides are TGTGCCAGCAGTTTTCCTGGGGCCAACGTCCTGACTTTC. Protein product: CASSFPGANVLTF. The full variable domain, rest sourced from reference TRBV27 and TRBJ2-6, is EAQVTQNPRYLITVTGKKLTVTCSQNMNHEYMSWYRQDPGLGLRQIYYSMNVEVTDKGDVPEGYKVSRKEKRNFPLILESPSPNQTSLYFCASSFPGANVLTFGAGSRLTVL.